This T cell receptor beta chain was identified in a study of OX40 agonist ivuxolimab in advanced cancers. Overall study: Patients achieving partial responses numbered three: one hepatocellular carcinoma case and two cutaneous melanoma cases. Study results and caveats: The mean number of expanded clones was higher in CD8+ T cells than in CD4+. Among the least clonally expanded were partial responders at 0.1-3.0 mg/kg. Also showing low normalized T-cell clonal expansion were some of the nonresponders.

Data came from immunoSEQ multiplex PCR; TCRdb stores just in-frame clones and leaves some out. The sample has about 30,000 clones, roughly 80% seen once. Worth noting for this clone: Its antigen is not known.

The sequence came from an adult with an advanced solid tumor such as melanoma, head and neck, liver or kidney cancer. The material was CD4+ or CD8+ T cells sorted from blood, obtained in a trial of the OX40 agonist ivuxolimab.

CDR3 region: CASSPGSYSNQPQHF. The CDR3 nucleotides are TGTGCCAGCAGCCCGGGGAGTTATAGCAATCAGCCCCAGCATTTT. The gene calls are TRBV7-2 and TRBJ1-5; D unclear. The V gene lost 5 bases and the J gene lost 0 bases, with 11 bases spanning the gap. The CDR3 spans 15 residues. Germline CDR1 and CDR2: SGHTA and FQGNSA. The entire variable domain, with the rest obtained from reference TRBV7-2 and TRBJ1-5, is as follows: GAGVSQSPSNKVTEKGKDVELRCDPISGHTALYWYRQSLGQGLEFLIYFQGNSAPDKSGLPSDRFSAERTGGSVSTLTIQRTQQEDSAVYLCASSPGSYSNQPQHFGDGTRLSIL.